The rows below give T cell receptor beta chains drawn from one sample of a study of cytomegalovirus exposure and HLA in healthy donors. Profiled with immunoSEQ multiplex PCR; TCRdb holds only in-frame clones, not every one. The sample includes about 180,000 clones, roughly 79% of them seen just once. Sequencing was carried out using PBMCs. The receptors derive from a man younger than 40 in good health and CMV-seronegative. The conserved cysteine and the conserved F or W are not part of the CDR3 here. Clone sizes are given selectively: once, few, many, or a class where the clone is expanded.

V gene | clone size | CDR3 protein
TRBV7-2 | - | ASSSPQVGTQY
TRBV10-2 | - | ASSLTSGRGTDTQY
TRBV30 | - | AWDGGGNVNTIY
TRBV4-3 | once | ASSQGKSSYNSPLH
TRBV7-2 | - | ASSPAGTDYGYT
TRBV6-5 | - | ASRQTLGANYGYT
TRBV6-5 | - | ASSLQGRAGNTIY
TRBV6-5 | - | ASRRTSFNEQF
TRBV7-9 | - | ASSPVIGELF
TRBV30 | - | AWSWTGTYEQY
TRBV14 | - | ASSPRSTSYEQY
TRBV6-6 | - | ASSYGQGNQPQH
TRBV30 | - | AWRHSSDRTYEQY
TRBV7-8 | - | ASSLRPDRGWAEAF
TRBV7-2 | - | ASSLSAGQFSYEQY
TRBV4-1 | - | ASSQDESGLAGRWRQY
TRBV4-3 | - | ASSQGLAGGPGVPGELF
TRBV30 | - | AWSAGVNQPQH
TRBV7-7 | - | ASSLAGGTLQETQY
TRBV5-1 | - | ASSFRTENTGELF
TRBV19 | once | ASSIQAQGRFNSPLH
TRBV6-5 | few | ASSGTASPNYGYT
TRBV18 | few | ASSLGDRDYEQY
TRBV10-3 | - | AAAPREGGGDYGYT